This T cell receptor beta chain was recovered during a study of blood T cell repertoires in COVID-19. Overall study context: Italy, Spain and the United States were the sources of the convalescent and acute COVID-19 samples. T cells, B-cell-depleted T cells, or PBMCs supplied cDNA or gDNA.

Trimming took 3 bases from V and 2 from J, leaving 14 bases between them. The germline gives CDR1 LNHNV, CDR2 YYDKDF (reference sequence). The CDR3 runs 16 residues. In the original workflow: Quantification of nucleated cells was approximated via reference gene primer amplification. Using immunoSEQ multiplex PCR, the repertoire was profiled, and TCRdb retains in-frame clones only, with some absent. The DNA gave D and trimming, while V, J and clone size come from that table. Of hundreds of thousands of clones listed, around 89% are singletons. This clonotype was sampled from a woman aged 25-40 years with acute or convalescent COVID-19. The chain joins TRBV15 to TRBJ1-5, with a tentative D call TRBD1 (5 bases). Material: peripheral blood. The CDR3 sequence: CATSSKGAVGNQPQHF. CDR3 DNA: TGTGCCACCAGCAGTAAAGGGGCAGTCGGCAATCAGCCCCAGCATTTT.